A single sample gave rise to the 25 T cell receptor beta chains below, sequenced in a study of blood T cell repertoires in COVID-19. TCRdb keeps only in-frame clones here, not all; method: immunoSEQ multiplex PCR. This sample has 50,000 to 70,000 clones, with 75% to 95% found just once. The sequenced material came from peripheral blood. Receptors originate from an elderly woman with active COVID-19.

Turning to this clone: No DNA is shown, since the ends of the CDR3 on it are uncertain; the CDR3 is the one TCRdb lists. This chain uses TRBV12-2 with TRBJ2-1; the D call of TRBD2 is as the table states it, not checked on the DNA. TRBV12-2 is described as a pseudogene. The CDR3 length is 19 residues, termini included. The CDR3 sequence is CASRLAGVAGGISNDEQFF.

This chain connects TRBV24-1 to TRBJ2-7, with D perhaps matching TRBD1 (6 bases). The V end lost 2 bases, the J end lost 1 base, and 11 bases lay between the germline ends. The CDR3 length is 15 residues. Germline values: CDR1 KGHDR, CDR2 SFDVKD. CDR3 amino acids: CATSDSGGRSYEQYF. DNA for the CDR3: TGTGCCACCAGTGATTCTGGGGGCCGGTCCTACGAGCAGTACTTC.

The J gene is TRBJ1-3, the V gene TRBV28, with D maybe TRBD1 (6 bases). CDR3 size: 14 residues. Germline-derived CDR1 and CDR2 are MDHEN and SYDVKM. Between the trimmed V and J ends, which lost 7 bases and 9 bases, there was a span of 19 bases. The CDR3 DNA reads TGTGCCAGCACCTCGGGACAAGGGCCAGGCACCATATATTTT. It codes for CASTSGQGPGTIYF.

This rearrangement joins TRBV9 to TRBJ2-3; 13 nucleotides align to TRBD2. The CDR3 consists of 19 residues. The germline gives CDR1 SGDLS, CDR2 YYNGEE. The J segment lost 2 bases and the V segment lost 4 bases, leaving 13 bases of the junction unmatched. The CDR3 is CASSLSVGGLAGFTDTQYF. CDR3 in DNA: TGTGCCAGCAGCTTATCCGTTGGGGGACTAGCGGGGTTCACAGATACGCAGTATTTT.

The chain recombines TRBV6-5 with TRBJ1-2; TRBD1 agrees at 9 bases. The CDR3 runs 13 residues. Germline V gives CDR1 MNHEY, CDR2 SVGAGI. V lost 6 bases and J lost 1; bases outside the gene matches: 0. Here the CDR3 DNA reads TGTGCCAGCAGGGACAGGGGTAACTATGGCTACACCTTC. It yields the protein CASRDRGNYGYTF.

This chain links TRBV7-2 with TRBJ2-2; TRBD2 might be the D (6 bases). Trimming shortened V by 1 base and J by 3 bases, and 15 bases separated the two germline ends. Germline CDR1 reads SGHTA; CDR2 reads FQGNSA. The CDR3 consists of 17 residues. In DNA form, the CDR3 reads TGTGCCAGCAGCTTAGTTCCCAGCGGGTATGACACCGGGGAGCTGTTTTTT. Translated, it gives CASSLVPSGYDTGELFF.

This chain links TRBV6-5 with TRBJ1-5; unclear D gene. The CDR3 length is 14 residues. The V end was cut by 5 bases, the J end by 0 bases, with 8 bases between. Germline V gene data show CDR1 as MNHEY and CDR2 as SVGAGI. The CDR3 loop is CASSTVNSNQPQHF. Here the CDR3 DNA reads TGTGCCAGCAGTACAGTTAATAGCAATCAGCCCCAGCATTTT.

J is TRBJ2-5 and V is TRBV3-1 (or the pseudogene TRBV3-2); 8 positions agree with TRBD1. Unmatched junction bases numbered 4, after V lost 3 bases and J lost 7 bases. Germline V gene data show CDR1 as LGHDT and CDR2 as YNNKEL (reference sequence). The CDR3 runs to 13 residues. CDR3 in DNA: TGTGCCAGCAGCCATGGGACAGGCGGGACCCAGTACTTC. Its protein is CASSHGTGGTQYF.

The chain joins TRBV5-3 to TRBJ2-2; D remains unclear. TRBV5-3 is an ORF for which the function is uncertain. The V end lost 0 bases, the J end lost 5 bases, and 11 bases lay between the germline ends. CDR3 length: 15 amino acids. The CDR3: CARSLEASETGELFF. The CDR3 DNA follows: TGTGCCAGAAGCTTGGAAGCATCCGAGACCGGGGAGCTGTTTTTT.

This chain joins TRBV12-3 or TRBV12-4 and TRBJ1-1; D gene ambiguous. V lost 3 bases, J lost 6 bases, and 2 bases lay in between. The CDR3 has 10 amino acids. The CDR3 DNA reads TGTGCCAGCAGTTTCGCTGAAGCTTTCTTT. Residues: CASSFAEAFF.

The chain carries TRBV5-1 and TRBJ2-5, with D tentatively TRBD2 (5 bases). Trimming cost V 7 bases and J 2 bases, with 15 bases left between them. The CDR3 runs to 14 residues. The germline V gene encodes CDR1 SGHRS and CDR2 YFSETQ. CDR3 residues: CASAPPGKQETQYF. CDR3 DNA sequence: TGCGCCAGCGCTCCACCGGGGAAACAAGAGACCCAGTACTTC. The full variable domain, in which reference TRBV5-1 and TRBJ2-5 provide the parts outside the CDR3, is KAGVTQTPRYLIKTRGQQVTLSCSPISGHRSVSWYQQTPGQGLQFLFEYFSETQRNKGNFPGRFSGRQFSNSRSEMNVSTLELGDSALYLCASAPPGKQETQYFGPGTRLLVL.

The V gene is TRBV11-2, the J gene TRBJ2-5; the D is unclear. This CDR3 has 13 residues. Per germline, CDR1 SGHAT and CDR2 FQNNGV. V was pared by 3 bases and J by 4 bases, with 9 bases between. The DNA of the CDR3 is TGTGCCAGCAGCTTCTCGGTGAGAGAGACCCAGTACTTC. Protein product: CASSFSVRETQYF.

This chain uses TRBV19 with TRBJ1-3; no clear D gene. CDR1 and CDR2 from the germline V gene are LNHDA and SQIVND (reference sequence). V was shortened by 5 bases and J by 3 bases, with 14 bases between the two germline ends. This CDR3 has 15 amino acids. CDR3 sequence (DNA): TGTGCCAGTAGTTACTGGGCGCCCAATGGAAACACCATATATTTT. Its protein product is CASSYWAPNGNTIYF. The full variable domain, with the rest looked up from reference TRBV19 and TRBJ1-3, is DGGITQSPKYLFRKEGQNVTLSCEQNLNHDAMYWYRQDPGQGLRLIYYSQIVNDFQKGDIAEGYSVSREKKESFPLTVTSAQKNPTAFYLCASSYWAPNGNTIYFGEGSWLTVV.

The chain joins TRBV5-1 to TRBJ1-4; the D gene is possibly TRBD1 (6 bases). Per germline, CDR1 SGHRS and CDR2 YFSETQ. The CDR3 runs 15 residues. V was trimmed by 0 bases and J by 8 bases, leaving 14 bases between them. CDR3 in amino acids: CASSLVQGSGEKLFF. CDR3 in DNA: TGCGCCAGCAGCTTGGTTCAGGGGAGTGGAGAAAAACTGTTTTTT.

This clone was counted at least ten times. The rearrangement uses TRBV12-5 and TRBJ1-5; a possible D gene is TRBD1 (5 bases). Trimming left V 5 bases short and J 2 bases short, with 16 bases between. In germline, CDR1 is LGHNT, CDR2 FRNRAP. The CDR3 runs 16 residues. CDR3 sequence: CASGPPGEGGNQPQHF. The CDR3 DNA is TGTGCTAGTGGTCCCCCTGGGGAAGGGGGCAATCAGCCCCAGCATTTT.

The rearrangement joins TRBV6-1 to TRBJ2-1; 9 nucleotides line up with TRBD2. The CDR3 is 14 residues long. The J segment lost 9 bases and the V segment lost 3 bases, leaving 6 bases of the junction unmatched. Germline assignment: CDR1 MNHNS and CDR2 SASEGT. The CDR3: CASSDPGLAAEQFF. As DNA, the CDR3 is TGTGCCAGCAGTGACCCGGGACTAGCTGCTGAGCAGTTCTTC.

The rearrangement uses TRBV5-1 and TRBJ2-5; 7 nucleotides match TRBD1. Germline values: CDR1 SGHRS, CDR2 YFSETQ. V gave up 0 bases and J gave up 5 bases; unmatched junction bases: 4. The CDR3 has 14 residues. CDR3 amino acids: CASSLDRGGETQYF. Written as DNA, the CDR3 is TGCGCCAGCAGCTTGGACAGGGGTGGCGAGACCCAGTACTTC.

The chain links TRBV5-4 to TRBJ2-7; perhaps TRBD2 as D (6 bases). V was pared by 5 bases and J by 1 base, with 10 bases between. CDR1 and CDR2 (germline): SGHNT, YYREEE (reference sequence). The CDR3 sequence is 13 residues long. As DNA, the CDR3 is TGTGCCAGCAGGCGGGATAGGTCCTACGAGCAGTACTTC. Translating gives CASRRDRSYEQYF.

The chain has TRBV5-1 and TRBJ2-5, with TRBD1 matching over 8 bases. Trimming at V came to 0 bases and at J to 0 bases, leaving 10 bases not matched to a gene. The CDR3 has 18 amino acids. From germline, CDR1 is SGHRS and CDR2 YFSETQ. The CDR3 here is CASSLDPEQGGYQETQYF. DNA for the CDR3: TGCGCCAGCAGCTTGGACCCCGAACAGGGGGGCTACCAAGAGACCCAGTACTTC.

The chain is built from TRBV25-1 and TRBJ1-4; TRBD1 is a possible D gene (5 bases). The germline V and J ends were trimmed by 1 base and 6 bases, with 12 bases remaining between them. The germline V gene encodes CDR1 MGHDK and CDR2 SYGVNS. The CDR3 length is 15 residues. The chain's CDR3 is CASSEWVAGDEKLFF. The CDR3 DNA is TGTGCCAGCAGTGAATGGGTGGCGGGGGATGAAAAACTGTTTTTT. Full variable domain (missing parts from reference TRBV25-1 and TRBJ1-4): EADIYQTPRYLVIGTGKKITLECSQTMGHDKMYWYQQDPGMELHLIHYSYGVNSTEKGDLSSESTVSRIRTEHFPLTLESARPSHTSQYLCASSEWVAGDEKLFFGSGTQLSVL.

This clone has a single count. The chain joins TRBV19 to TRBJ2-7; D unclear. The V end lost 2 bases, the J end lost 0 bases, and 5 bases lay between the germline ends. The germline CDR1 and CDR2 sequences are LNHDA and SQIVND (reference sequence). The CDR3 contains 13 residues. The CDR3 reads CASSITGSYEQYV. The CDR3 DNA sequence: TGTGCCAGTAGTATAACGGGCTCCTACGAGCAGTACGTC.

The V call is TRBV5-6, the J call TRBJ2-5; a weak D match, TRBD2 (7 bases). Between the trimmed V and J ends, which lost 3 bases and 5 bases, there was a span of 20 bases. Germline CDR1 and CDR2: SGHDT and YYEEEE. The CDR3 has 16 amino acids. The CDR3 DNA is TGTGCCAGCAGCTGGGACCGGGGGGCGGGATCTGAGACCCAGTACTTC. This encodes CASSWDRGAGSETQYF.

This rearrangement joins TRBV29-1 to TRBJ2-3; TRBD2 matches at 8 bases. CDR3 length equals 14 residues. Trimming removed 4 bases from V and 4 bases from J; junction bases left unmatched: 7. CDR1 is SQVTM, CDR2 ANQGSEA, per germline. The CDR3 nucleotides are TGCAGCGTTGCTCGCGGGGGGCAATCAGATACGCAGTATTTT. Protein: CSVARGGQSDTQYF.

V is TRBV5-1 and J is TRBJ1-2; maybe TRBD1 (6 bases). Germline lookup yields CDR1 SGHRS and CDR2 YFSETQ. Trimming took off 5 bases at V and 0 bases at J, with 17 bases between the two ends. This CDR3 has 16 amino acids. CDR3 region: CASSPNRQVANYGYTF. CDR3 nucleotide sequence: TGCGCCAGCAGTCCGAACCGACAGGTCGCTAACTATGGCTACACCTTC. Full variable domain (missing parts from reference TRBV5-1 and TRBJ1-2): KAGVTQTPRYLIKTRGQQVTLSCSPISGHRSVSWYQQTPGQGLQFLFEYFSETQRNKGNFPGRFSGRQFSNSRSEMNVSTLELGDSALYLCASSPNRQVANYGYTFGSGTRLTVV.

V gene TRBV20-1 combines with J gene TRBJ2-7; D is ambiguous. Germline loops: CDR1 DFQATT, CDR2 SNEGSKA (reference sequence). The CDR3 is made up of 11 amino acids. Trimming pared 0 bases from V and 5 bases from J, leaving 5 bases between. The CDR3 nucleotides are TGCAGTGCTAGAGACCATCACGAGCAGTACTTC. Encoded protein: CSARDHHEQYF.